The source of this T cell receptor beta chain is a study of beta chain features in type 1 diabetes. This clone was seen only a few times. CDR1 is SGHRS, CDR2 YFSETQ, per germline. Trimming removed 0 bases from V and 8 bases from J, with 12 bases in between. CDR3 length: 14 residues. Expressed TCRB transcripts were sequenced, since all the RNA that had been isolated was reverse transcribed. Sequenced by immunoSEQ multiplex PCR; TCRdb stores in-frame clones only, minus some. The sample has hundreds of thousands of clones, over 10% seen once. The rearrangement links TRBV5-1 to TRBJ2-1, with D possibly TRBD2 on 7 matching bases. This TCR derives from a man in his late teens or twenties in good health. The sample was naive CD4+ T cells from blood. CDR3 sequence (DNA): TGCGCCAGCAGCTTGGCTCAGGGGAGGGATGAGCAGTTCTTC. Encoded protein: CASSLAQGRDEQFF. Full variable domain (outside the CDR3, taken from reference TRBV5-1 and TRBJ2-1): KAGVTQTPRYLIKTRGQQVTLSCSPISGHRSVSWYQQTPGQGLQFLFEYFSETQRNKGNFPGRFSGRQFSNSRSEMNVSTLELGDSALYLCASSLAQGRDEQFFGPGTRLTVL.